This TCR beta chain derives from a study of blood T cell repertoires in COVID-19. Assay used: immunoSEQ multiplex PCR; TCRdb lists only in-frame clones, some missing. This table has some 48,000 clones, around 73% appearing once. Cohorts were based on clinical histories the participants reported. Sequencing input: PBMCs or T cells enriched from blood (not recorded which). The TCR sequence derives from a woman in her 50s with acute COVID-19.

CDR3 DNA: TGTGCCACCAGCAGAGATCATGCGGGGGGCAATGAGCAGTTCTTC. This translates into CATSRDHAGGNEQFF. V gene TRBV15 combines with J gene TRBJ2-1, with 8 bases matching TRBD2. The CDR3 has 15 amino acids. V was clipped by 0 bases and J by 6 bases; unmatched bases: 4. Germline CDR1 LNHNV, CDR2 YYDKDF (reference sequence).